This TCR beta chain is from a study of identical twins. The V and J ends lost 1 base and 3 bases respectively, with 7 bases between them. The length of the CDR3 is 14 residues. Germline V gene data show CDR1 as SGHVS and CDR2 as FQNEAQ. Study conclusions and caveats: Analyses of zero insertions could, in part, be confounded by invariant MAIT and iNKT cells. The study found excess low generation probability among twin-shared out-of-frame alpha sequences. For monozygotic twins, models underestimated out-of-frame TCR alpha sharing.

MiXCR was run by TCRdb on the 5' RACE reads, yielding one entry per CDR3 protein. The profile covers about 220,000 distinct CDR3 sequences, with approximately 7.3% appearing a single time and under 6.5% taken by the ten largest. This clonotype was seen many times. What it binds is unknown. These same data were also listed under a study on yellow fever vaccine responses in identical twins.

Specimen: CD8+ T cells sorted from blood. V usage is TRBV7-8 and J usage is TRBJ1-3, with a weak D call TRBD1 (5 bases). The receptor was derived from a young woman in good health. The chain's CDR3 is CASSLGGDGNTIYF. The CDR3 region has the DNA TGTGCCAGCAGCTTAGGAGGGGATGGAAACACCATATATTTT.